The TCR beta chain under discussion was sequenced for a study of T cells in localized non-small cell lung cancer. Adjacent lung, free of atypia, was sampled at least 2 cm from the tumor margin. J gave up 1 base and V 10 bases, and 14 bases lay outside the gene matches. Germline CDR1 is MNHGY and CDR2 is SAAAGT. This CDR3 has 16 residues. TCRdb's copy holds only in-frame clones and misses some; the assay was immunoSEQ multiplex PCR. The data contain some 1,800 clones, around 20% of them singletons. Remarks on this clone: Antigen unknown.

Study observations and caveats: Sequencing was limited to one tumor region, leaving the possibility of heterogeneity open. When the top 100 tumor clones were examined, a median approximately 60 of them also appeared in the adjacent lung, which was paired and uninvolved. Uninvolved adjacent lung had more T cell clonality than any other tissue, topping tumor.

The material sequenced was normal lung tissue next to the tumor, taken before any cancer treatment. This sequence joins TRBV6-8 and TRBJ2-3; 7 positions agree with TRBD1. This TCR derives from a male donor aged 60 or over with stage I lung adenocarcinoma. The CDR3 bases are TGTGCCATCAGGGGAGACAGGGAAAGGGGCACAGATACGCAGTATTTT. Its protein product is CAIRGDRERGTDTQYF.